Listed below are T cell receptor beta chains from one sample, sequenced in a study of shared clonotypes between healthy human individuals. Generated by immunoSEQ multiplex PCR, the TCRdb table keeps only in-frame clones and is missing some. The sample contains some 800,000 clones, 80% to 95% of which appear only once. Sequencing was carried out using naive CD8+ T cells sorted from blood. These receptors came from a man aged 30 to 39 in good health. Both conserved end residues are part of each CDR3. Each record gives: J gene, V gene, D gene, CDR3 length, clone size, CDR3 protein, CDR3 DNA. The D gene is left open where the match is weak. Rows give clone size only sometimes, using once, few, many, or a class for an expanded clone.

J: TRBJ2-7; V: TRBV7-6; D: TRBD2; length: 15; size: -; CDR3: CASSSSSGKKYEQYF; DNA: TGTGCCAGCAGCTCTTCTAGCGGGAAGAAGTACGAGCAGTACTTC
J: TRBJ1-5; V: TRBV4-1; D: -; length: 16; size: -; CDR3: CASSQDLRGSNQPQHF; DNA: TGCGCCAGCAGCCAAGATCTTCGGGGCTCCAATCAGCCCCAGCATTTT
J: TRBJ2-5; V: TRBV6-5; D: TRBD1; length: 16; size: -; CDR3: CASSYWIGTDEETQYF; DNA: TGTGCCAGCAGTTACTGGATCGGGACAGACGAAGAGACCCAGTACTTC
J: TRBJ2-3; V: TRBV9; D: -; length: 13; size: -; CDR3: CASSVGGSDTQYF; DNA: TGTGCCAGCAGCGTAGGAGGGTCAGATACGCAGTATTTT
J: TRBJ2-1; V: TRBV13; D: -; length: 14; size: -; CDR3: CASSSRDGEHEQFF; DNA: TGTGCCAGCAGCTCCCGGGACGGTGAGCATGAGCAGTTCTTC
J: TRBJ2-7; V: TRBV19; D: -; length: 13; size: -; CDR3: CASSPQVDYEQYF; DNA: TGTGCCAGTAGTCCTCAGGTCGACTACGAGCAGTACTTC
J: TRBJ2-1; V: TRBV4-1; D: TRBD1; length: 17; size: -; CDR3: CASSQTTPGQFYNEQFF; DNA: TGCGCCAGCAGCCAAACAACTCCGGGACAGTTCTACAATGAGCAGTTCTTC
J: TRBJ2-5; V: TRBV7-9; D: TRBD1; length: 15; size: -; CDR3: CASSSRLGTEETQYF; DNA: TGTGCCAGCAGCTCCCGCTTAGGGACAGAAGAGACCCAGTACTTC
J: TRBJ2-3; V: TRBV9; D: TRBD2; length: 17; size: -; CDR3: CASSGGLAGIRTDTQYF; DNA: TGTGCCAGCAGCGGGGGACTAGCGGGAATTCGCACAGATACGCAGTATTTT
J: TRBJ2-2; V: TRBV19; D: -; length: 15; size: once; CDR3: CASSILAYPTGELFF; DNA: TGTGCCAGTAGTATCCTAGCGTACCCTACCGGGGAGCTGTTTTTT
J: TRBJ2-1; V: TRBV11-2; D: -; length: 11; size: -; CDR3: CATRAYNEQFF; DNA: TGTGCTACCCGAGCTTACAATGAGCAGTTCTTC
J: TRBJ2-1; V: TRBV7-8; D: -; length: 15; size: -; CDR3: CASSRPRQLRNEQFF; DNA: TGTGCCAGCAGCCGCCCCCGGCAGCTTCGCAATGAGCAGTTCTTC
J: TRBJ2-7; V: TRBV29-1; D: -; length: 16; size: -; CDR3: CSVEPLSSDFSYEQYF; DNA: TGCAGCGTTGAACCCTTGTCTTCCGATTTCTCCTACGAGCAGTACTTC
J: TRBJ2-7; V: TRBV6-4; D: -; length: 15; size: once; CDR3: CASSVSSGGAYEQYF; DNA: TGTGCCAGCAGTGTCTCGAGCGGTGGGGCCTACGAGCAGTACTTC
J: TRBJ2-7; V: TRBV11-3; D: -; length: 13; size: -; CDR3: CASSLQTSAPQYF; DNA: TGTGCCAGCAGCCTCCAGACTAGTGCGCCGCAGTACTTC
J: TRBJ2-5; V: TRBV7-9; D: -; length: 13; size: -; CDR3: CASSLQVQETQYF; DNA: TGTGCCAGCAGCTTACAGGTTCAAGAGACCCAGTACTTC
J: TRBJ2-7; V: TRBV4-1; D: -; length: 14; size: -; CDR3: CASSQEPGSYEQYF; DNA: TGCGCCAGCAGCCAAGAACCAGGGTCCTACGAGCAGTACTTC
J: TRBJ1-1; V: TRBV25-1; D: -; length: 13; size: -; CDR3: CASSEVGGGEAFF; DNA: TGTGCCAGCAGTGAAGTCGGGGGAGGGGAAGCTTTCTTT
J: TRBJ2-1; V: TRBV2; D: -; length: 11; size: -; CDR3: CASSEMVQQFF; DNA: TGTGCCAGCAGTGAGATGGTTCAACAGTTCTTC
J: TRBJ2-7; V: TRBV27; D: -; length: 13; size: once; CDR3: CASSSGSSYEQYF; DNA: TGTGCCAGCAGTTCAGGCAGCTCCTACGAGCAGTACTTC
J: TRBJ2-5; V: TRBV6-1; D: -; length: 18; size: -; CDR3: CASSGAGGAGWTQETQYF; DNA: TGTGCCAGCAGTGGGGCCGGGGGCGCGGGGTGGACCCAAGAGACCCAGTACTTC
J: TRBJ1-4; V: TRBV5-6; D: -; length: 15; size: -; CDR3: CASSSRTETNEKLFF; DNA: TGTGCCAGCAGCTCCAGGACGGAAACTAATGAAAAACTGTTTTTT
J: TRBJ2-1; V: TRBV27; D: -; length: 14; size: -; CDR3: CASWLLGGKDEQFF; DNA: TGTGCCAGCTGGCTGCTGGGGGGCAAGGATGAGCAGTTCTTC
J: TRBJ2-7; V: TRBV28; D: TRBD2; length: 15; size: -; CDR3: CASTPWRERSYEQYF; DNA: TGTGCCAGCACCCCGTGGCGGGAGCGCTCCTACGAGCAGTACTTC
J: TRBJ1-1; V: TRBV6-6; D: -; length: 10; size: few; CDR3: CASSYTEAFF; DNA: TGTGCCAGCAGTTACACTGAAGCTTTCTTT
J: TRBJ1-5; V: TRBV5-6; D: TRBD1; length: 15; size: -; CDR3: CASSSGTGGNQPQHF; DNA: TGTGCCAGCAGTTCGGGGACAGGGGGGAATCAGCCCCAGCATTTT
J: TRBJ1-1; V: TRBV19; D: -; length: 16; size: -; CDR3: CASSPGPTLMNTEAFF; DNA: TGTGCCAGTAGTCCGGGTCCCACCCTAATGAACACTGAAGCTTTCTTT
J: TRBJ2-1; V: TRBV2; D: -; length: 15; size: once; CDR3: CASRATSSSYNEQFF; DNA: TGTGCCAGCAGAGCAACCTCTAGCTCCTACAATGAGCAGTTCTTC